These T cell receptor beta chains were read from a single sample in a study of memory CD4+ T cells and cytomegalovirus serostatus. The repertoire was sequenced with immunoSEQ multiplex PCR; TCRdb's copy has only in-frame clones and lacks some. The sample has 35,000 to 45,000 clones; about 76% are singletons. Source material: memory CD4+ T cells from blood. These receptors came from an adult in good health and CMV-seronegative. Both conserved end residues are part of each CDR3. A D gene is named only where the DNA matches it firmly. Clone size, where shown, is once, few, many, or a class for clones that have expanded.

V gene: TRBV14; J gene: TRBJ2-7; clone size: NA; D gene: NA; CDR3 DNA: TGTGCCAGCAGCCAAGATATACTAGCACAGGAGCAGTACTTC; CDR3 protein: CASSQDILAQEQYF
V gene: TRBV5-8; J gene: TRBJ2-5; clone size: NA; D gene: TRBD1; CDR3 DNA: TGTGCCAGCAGCCTGGGGGTTAGTCAGGGGGAAGAGACCCAGTACTTC; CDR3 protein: CASSLGVSQGEETQYF
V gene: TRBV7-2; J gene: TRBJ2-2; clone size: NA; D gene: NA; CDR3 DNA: TGTGCCAGCAGGGGACTGCAGTCCAGTGGGGAGCTGTTTTTT; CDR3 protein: CASRGLQSSGELFF
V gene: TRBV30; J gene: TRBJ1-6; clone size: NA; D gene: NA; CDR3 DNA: TGTGCCTGGAGTGCCGCCGGGACGGGTAATTCACCCCTCCACTTT; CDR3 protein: CAWSAAGTGNSPLHF
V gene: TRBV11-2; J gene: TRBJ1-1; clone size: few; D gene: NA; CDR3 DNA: TGTGCCAGCAGCTTAGGGGACTACACTGAAGCTTTCTTT; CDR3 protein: CASSLGDYTEAFF
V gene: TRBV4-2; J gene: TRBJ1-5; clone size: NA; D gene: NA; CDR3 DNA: TGTGCCAGCAGCCAAAGGGTCGGACTACAGGGTGAACAGCCCCAGCATTTT; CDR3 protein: CASSQRVGLQGEQPQHF
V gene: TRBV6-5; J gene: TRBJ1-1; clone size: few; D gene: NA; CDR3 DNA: TGTGCCAGCAACTCATTAATGAACACTGAAGCTTTCTTT; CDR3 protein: CASNSLMNTEAFF
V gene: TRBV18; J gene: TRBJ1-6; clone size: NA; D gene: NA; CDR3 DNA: TGTGCCAGCTCAGACACCATTGGGGGCAGGGATTCACCCCTCCACTTT; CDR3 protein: CASSDTIGGRDSPLHF
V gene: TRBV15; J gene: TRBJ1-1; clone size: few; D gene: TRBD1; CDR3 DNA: TGTGCCACCAGCAGAGAGGGACAGAGAACTGAAGCTTTCTTT; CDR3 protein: CATSREGQRTEAFF
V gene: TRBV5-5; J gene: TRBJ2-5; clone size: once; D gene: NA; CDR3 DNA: TGTGCCAGCAGCTTGGCCAGCCGGGAAGAGACCCAGTACTTC; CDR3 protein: CASSLASREETQYF
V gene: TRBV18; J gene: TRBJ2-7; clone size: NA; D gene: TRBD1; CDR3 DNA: TGTGCCAGCTCAAGAACGGCAGGGGGCTTGTACGAGCAGTACTTC; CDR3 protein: CASSRTAGGLYEQYF
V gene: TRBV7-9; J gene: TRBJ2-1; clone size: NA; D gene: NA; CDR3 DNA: TGTGCCAGCAGCTTAGGACTAAACGATGAGCAGTTCTTC; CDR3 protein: CASSLGLNDEQFF
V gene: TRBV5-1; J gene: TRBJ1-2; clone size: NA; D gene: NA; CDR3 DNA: TGCGCCAGCAGCTTGGTTGGGTTGGTCCTAACCTATGGCTACACCTTC; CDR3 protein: CASSLVGLVLTYGYTF
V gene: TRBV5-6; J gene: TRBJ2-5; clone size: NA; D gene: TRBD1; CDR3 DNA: TGTGCCAGCAGGAGACAGGGGAGAGAGACCCAGTACTTC; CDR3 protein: CASRRQGRETQYF
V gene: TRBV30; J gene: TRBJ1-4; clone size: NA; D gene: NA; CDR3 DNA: TGTGCCTGGAGGCAGGACCTAATACTGTTTTTT; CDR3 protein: CAWRQDLILFF
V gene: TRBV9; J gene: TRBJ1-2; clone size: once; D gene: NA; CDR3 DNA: TGTGCCAGCAGCCCGGACTTGAACTATGGCTACACCTTC; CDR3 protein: CASSPDLNYGYTF
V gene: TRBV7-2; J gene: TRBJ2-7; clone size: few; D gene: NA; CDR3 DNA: TGTGCCAGCAGCTTATACCCTCAGTCGGGGGTCGAGCAGTACTTC; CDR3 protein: CASSLYPQSGVEQYF
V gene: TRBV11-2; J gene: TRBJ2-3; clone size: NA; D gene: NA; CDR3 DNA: TGTGCCAGCAGCTTGGGGACCCAGACAGATACGCAGTATTTT; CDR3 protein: CASSLGTQTDTQYF
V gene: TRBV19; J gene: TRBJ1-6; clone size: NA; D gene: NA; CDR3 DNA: TGTGCCAGTAGTATTAGCGAGACAGGCTCTAATTCACCCCTCCACTTT; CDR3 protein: CASSISETGSNSPLHF
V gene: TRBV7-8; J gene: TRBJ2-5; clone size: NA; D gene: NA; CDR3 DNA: TGTGCCAGCAGCTTACAAGGACAACTCCAAGAGACCCAGTACTTC; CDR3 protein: CASSLQGQLQETQYF
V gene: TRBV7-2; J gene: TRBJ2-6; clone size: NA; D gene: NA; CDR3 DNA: TGTGCCAGCAGCTTAGCGCCCCGATCGACCTCTGGGGCCAACGTCCTGACTTTC; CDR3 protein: CASSLAPRSTSGANVLTF
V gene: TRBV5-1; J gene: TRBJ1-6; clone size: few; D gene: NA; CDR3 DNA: TGCGCCAGCAGCTTGGCGGTACCAGACAATAATTCACCCCTCCACTTT; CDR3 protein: CASSLAVPDNNSPLHF
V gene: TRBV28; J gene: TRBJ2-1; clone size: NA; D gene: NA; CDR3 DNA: TGTGCCAGCAGTTCTGCATCGCAGTACAATGAGCAGTTCTTC; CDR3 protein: CASSSASQYNEQFF
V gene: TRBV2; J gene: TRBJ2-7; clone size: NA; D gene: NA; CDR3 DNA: TGTGCCAGCAGCGGCCCGGGGTACGAGCAGTACTTC; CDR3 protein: CASSGPGYEQYF
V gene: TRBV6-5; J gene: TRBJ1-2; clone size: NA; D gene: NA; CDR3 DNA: TGTGCCAGCAGGAGAACCTTGAACTATGGCTACACCTTC; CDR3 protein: CASRRTLNYGYTF
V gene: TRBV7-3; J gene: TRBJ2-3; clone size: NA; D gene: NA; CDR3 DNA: TGTGCCAGCAGCTTGGGGACTAGCACAGATACGCAGTATTTT; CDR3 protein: CASSLGTSTDTQYF
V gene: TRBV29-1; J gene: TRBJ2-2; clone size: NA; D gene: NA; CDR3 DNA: TGCAGCGTTGAAGGAGGTTTGAGCACCGGGGAGCTGTTTTTT; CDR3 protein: CSVEGGLSTGELFF
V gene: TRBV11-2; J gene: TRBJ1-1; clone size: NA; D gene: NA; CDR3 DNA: TGTGCCAGCAGCTTTTCAGAGAACACTGAAGCTTTCTTT; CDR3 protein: CASSFSENTEAFF
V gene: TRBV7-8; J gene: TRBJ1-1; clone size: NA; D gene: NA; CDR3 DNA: TGTGCCAGCAGTCCTCCAGGGTCCGTGAACACTGAAGCTTTCTTT; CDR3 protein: CASSPPGSVNTEAFF
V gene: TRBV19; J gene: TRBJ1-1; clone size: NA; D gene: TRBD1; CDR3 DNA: TGTGCCAGTAGTCCCCCGGGCATTCGGACAGGAGGAGCTTTCTTT; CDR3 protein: CASSPPGIRTGGAFF
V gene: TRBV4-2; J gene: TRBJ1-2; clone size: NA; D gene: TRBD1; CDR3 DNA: TGTGCCAGCAGCCAAGTCGGGACAGACGGCTACACCTTC; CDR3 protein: CASSQVGTDGYTF
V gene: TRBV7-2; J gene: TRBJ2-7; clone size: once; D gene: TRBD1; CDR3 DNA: TGTGCCAGCAGCCTTTACAGGGGATCCGAGCAGTACTTC; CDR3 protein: CASSLYRGSEQYF
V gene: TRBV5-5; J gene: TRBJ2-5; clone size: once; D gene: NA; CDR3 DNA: TGTGCCAGCAGCAAAACCATTCAGAGAAAAGAGACCCAGTACTTC; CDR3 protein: CASSKTIQRKETQYF
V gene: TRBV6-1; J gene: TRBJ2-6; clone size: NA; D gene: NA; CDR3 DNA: TGTGCCAGCAGTGAACGTGTACGGCTATCTGGGGCCAACGTCCTGACTTTC; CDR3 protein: CASSERVRLSGANVLTF
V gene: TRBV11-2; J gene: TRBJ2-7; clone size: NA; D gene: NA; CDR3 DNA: TGTGCCAGCAGCTTAGTGATTTACGAGCAGTACTTC; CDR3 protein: CASSLVIYEQYF
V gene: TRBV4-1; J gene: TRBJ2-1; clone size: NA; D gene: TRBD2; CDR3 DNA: TGCGCCAGCAGCCAAGATGGTCGAGCGGGGGTATCCTACAATGAGCAGTTCTTC; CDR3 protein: CASSQDGRAGVSYNEQFF
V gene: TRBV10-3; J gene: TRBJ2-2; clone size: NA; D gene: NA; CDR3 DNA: TGTGCCATCAGGGACACCGGGGAGCTGTTTTTT; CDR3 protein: CAIRDTGELFF
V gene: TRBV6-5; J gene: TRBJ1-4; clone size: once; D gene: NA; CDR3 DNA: TGTGCCAGCAGTTACTCTAGGGGCCCAACTAATGAAAAACTGTTTTTT; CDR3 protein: CASSYSRGPTNEKLFF
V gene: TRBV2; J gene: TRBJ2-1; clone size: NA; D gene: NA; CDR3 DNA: TGTGCCAGCAGTGAGCCCTTGCAGGGGTCCTACAATGAGCAGTTCTTC; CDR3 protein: CASSEPLQGSYNEQFF
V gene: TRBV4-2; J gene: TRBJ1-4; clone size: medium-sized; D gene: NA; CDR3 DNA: TGTGCCAGCAGCCAAGGAGTGGGGGTAACTAATGAAAAACTGTTTTTT; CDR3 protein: CASSQGVGVTNEKLFF
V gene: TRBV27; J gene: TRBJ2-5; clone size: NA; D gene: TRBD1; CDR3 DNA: TGTGCCAGCAGTCGGGACAGACAAGAGACCCAGTACTTC; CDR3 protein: CASSRDRQETQYF
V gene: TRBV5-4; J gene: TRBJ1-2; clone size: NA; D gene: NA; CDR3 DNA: TGTGCCAGCAGCTTAGTTAGGTTGGATGGCTACACCTTC; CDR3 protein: CASSLVRLDGYTF
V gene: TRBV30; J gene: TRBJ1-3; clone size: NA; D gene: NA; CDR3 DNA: TGTGCCTGGAGTGCCCAGGGAGCTGGAAACACCATATATTTT; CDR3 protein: CAWSAQGAGNTIYF
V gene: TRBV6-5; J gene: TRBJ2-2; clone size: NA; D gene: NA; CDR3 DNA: TGTGCCAGCAGTTTACAACTAGCGAACACCGGGGAGCTGTTTTTT; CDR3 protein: CASSLQLANTGELFF
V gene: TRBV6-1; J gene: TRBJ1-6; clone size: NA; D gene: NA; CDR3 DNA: TGTGCCAGCATTTTCTCACGGGGGTTGAATTCACCCCTCCACTTT; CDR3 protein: CASIFSRGLNSPLHF
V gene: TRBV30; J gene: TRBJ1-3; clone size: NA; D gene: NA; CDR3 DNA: TGTGCCTGGAGTTTTAGCTCTGGAAACACCATATATTTT; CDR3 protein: CAWSFSSGNTIYF
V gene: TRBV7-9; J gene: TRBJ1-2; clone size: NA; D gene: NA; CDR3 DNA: TGTGCCAGCAGCGTATCGGGGGGGCTCGACTATGGCTACACCTTC; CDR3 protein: CASSVSGGLDYGYTF
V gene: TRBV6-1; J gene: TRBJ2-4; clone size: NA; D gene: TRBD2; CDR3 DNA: TGTGCCAGCAGGGAAGGACTAGCGGGGGGGCAAAACATTCAGTACTTC; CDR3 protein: CASREGLAGGQNIQYF
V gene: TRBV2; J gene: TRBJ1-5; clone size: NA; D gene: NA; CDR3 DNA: TGTGCCAGCGCATGGGACATTAATCAGCCCCAGCATTTT; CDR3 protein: CASAWDINQPQHF
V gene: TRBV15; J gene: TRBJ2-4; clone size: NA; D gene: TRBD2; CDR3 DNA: TGTGCCACCAGCCTCCGGGGAGGGTCCCTAGCCAAAAACATTCAGTACTTC; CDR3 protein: CATSLRGGSLAKNIQYF
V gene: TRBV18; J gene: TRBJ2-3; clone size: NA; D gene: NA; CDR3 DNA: TGTGCCAGCTCACCGGCCGATACGCAGTATTTT; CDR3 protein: CASSPADTQYF
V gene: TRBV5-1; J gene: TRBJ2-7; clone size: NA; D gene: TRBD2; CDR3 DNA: TGCGCCAGCAGCGCCGGGACTAGCGGAAACGAGCAGTACTTC; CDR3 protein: CASSAGTSGNEQYF
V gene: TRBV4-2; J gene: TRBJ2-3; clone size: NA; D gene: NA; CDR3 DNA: TGTGCCAGCAGCCAAGACGGGGCGGGGGCTTCCACAGATACGCAGTATTTT; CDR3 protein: CASSQDGAGASTDTQYF
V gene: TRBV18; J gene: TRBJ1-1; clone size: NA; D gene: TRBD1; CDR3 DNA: TGTGCCAGCTCACCTAACCGACAGGGCAGCGCTGAAGCTTTCTTT; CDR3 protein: CASSPNRQGSAEAFF